This T cell receptor beta chain was sequenced in a study of T cells after posttransplantation cyclophosphamide. Study results and limitations: Recipient CMV seropositivity and CMV reactivation strongly tracked TRB clonality. Donor-recipient repertoire similarity was low at 1-2 months, rising over year one. Tissue-infiltrating T cells from skin or gut overlapped little with blood T cells.

From germline, CDR1 is SGHRS and CDR2 YFSETQ. V shed 1 base and J shed 6 bases, with 10 bases lying between them. The length of the CDR3 is 14 residues. Method: immunoSEQ multiplex PCR; TCRdb's copy keeps in-frame clones and lacks some. The sample includes 6,000 to 9,500 clones, 82% of them seen just once. Turning to this clone: The antigen is undetermined.

Cyclophosphamide on days +3 and +4 followed busulfan-fludarabine conditioning and a marrow graft. The chain recombines TRBV5-1 with TRBJ2-2, with D maybe TRBD2 (6 bases). Here the sequenced sample was CD4+ T cells sorted from blood, taken more than 950 days after allogeneic stem cell transplant with posttransplant cyclophosphamide. The origin of this receptor is a female patient aged 40-49 years who received an allogeneic stem cell transplant from a related donor, was CMV-positive, and had no GVHD. The T cells may come from the graft donor. CDR3 sequence reads: CASSLRGFAGELFF. The CDR3 region has the DNA TGCGCCAGCAGCTTGCGGGGGTTTGCCGGGGAGCTGTTTTTT.